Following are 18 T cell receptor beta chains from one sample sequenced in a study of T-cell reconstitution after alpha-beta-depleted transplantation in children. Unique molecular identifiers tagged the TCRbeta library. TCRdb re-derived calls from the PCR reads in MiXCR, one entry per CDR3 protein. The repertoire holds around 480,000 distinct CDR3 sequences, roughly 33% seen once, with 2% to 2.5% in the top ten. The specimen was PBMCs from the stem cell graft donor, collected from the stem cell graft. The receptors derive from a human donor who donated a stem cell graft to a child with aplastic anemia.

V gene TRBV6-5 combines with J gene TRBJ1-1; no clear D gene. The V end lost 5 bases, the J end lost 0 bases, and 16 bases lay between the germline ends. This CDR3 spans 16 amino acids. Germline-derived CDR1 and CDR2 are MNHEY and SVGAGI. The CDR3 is CASSHRGGGVNTEAFF. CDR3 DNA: TGTGCCAGCAGTCATCGAGGCGGTGGGGTGAACACTGAAGCTTTCTTT.

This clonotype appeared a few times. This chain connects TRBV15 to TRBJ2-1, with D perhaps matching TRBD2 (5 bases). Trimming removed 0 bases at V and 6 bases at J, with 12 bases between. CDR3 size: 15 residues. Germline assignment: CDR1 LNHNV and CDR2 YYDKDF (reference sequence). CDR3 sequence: CATSRDRRTFNEQFF. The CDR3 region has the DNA TGTGCCACCAGCAGAGATCGAAGGACTTTCAATGAGCAGTTCTTC.

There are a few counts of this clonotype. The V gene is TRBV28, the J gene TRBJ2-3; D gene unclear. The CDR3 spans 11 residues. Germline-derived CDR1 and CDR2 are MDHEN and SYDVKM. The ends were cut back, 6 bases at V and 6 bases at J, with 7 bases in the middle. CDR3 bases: TGTGCCAGCAGGGGGATGGATACGCAGTATTTT. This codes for CASRGMDTQYF.

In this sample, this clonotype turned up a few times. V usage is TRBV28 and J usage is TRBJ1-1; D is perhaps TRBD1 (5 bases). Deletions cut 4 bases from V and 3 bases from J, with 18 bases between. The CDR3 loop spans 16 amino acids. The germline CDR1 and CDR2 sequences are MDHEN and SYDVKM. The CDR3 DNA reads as TGTGCCAGCAGTTATTCTCTGGGGGGACGGGACACTGAAGCTTTCTTT. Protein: CASSYSLGGRDTEAFF.

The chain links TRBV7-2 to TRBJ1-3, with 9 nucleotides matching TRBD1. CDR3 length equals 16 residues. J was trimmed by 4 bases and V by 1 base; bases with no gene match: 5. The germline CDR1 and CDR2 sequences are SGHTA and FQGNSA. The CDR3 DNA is TGTGCCAGCAGCTTAGGCGGGACAGGGACAGGAAACACCATATATTTT. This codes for CASSLGGTGTGNTIYF.

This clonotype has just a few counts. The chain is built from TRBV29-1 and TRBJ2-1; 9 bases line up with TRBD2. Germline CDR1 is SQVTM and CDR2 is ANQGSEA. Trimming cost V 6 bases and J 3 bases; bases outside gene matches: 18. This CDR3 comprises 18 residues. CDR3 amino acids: CSVRVGVRAGGHYNEQFF. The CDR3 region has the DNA TGCAGCGTCCGCGTGGGGGTTAGGGCGGGAGGGCACTACAATGAGCAGTTCTTC.

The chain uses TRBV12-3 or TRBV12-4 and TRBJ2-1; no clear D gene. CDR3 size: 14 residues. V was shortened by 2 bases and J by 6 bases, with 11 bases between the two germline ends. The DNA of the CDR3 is TGTGCCAGCAGTTTATCATCCTGGGGCAATGAGCAGTTCTTC. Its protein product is CASSLSSWGNEQFF.

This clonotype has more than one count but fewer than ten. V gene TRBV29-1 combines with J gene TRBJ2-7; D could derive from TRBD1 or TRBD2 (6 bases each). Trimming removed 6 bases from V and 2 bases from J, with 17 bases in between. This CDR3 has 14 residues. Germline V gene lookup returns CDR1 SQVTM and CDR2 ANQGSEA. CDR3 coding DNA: TGCAGCGTAGAGACAGGCGGGGTCCCCTACGAGCAGTACTTC. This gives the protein CSVETGGVPYEQYF.

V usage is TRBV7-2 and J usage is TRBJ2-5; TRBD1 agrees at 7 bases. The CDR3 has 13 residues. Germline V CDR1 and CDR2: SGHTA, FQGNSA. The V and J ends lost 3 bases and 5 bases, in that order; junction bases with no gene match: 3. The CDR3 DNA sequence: TGTGCCAGCAGCTTGGGGACAGCGGAGACCCAGTACTTC. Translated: CASSLGTAETQYF.

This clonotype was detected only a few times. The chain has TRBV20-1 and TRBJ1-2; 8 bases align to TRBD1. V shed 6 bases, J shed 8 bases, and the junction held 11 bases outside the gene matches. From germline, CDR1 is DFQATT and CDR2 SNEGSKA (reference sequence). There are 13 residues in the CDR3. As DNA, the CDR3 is TGCAGTGCGACAGGGGACTTGATGTGGGGCTACACCTTC. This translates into CSATGDLMWGYTF.

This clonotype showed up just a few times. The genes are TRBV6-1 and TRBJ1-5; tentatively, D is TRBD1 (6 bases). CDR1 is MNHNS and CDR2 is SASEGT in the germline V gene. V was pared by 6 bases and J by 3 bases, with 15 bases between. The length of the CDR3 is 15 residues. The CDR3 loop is CASSPDRPNNQPQHF. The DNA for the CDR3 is TGTGCCAGCAGCCCGGACAGACCGAACAATCAGCCCCAGCATTTT.

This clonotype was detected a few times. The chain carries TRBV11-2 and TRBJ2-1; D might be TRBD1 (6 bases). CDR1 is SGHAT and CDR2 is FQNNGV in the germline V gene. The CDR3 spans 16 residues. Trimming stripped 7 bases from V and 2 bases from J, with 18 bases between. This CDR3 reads CASTGDGLATYNEQFF. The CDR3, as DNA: TGTGCCAGCACAGGGGACGGACTGGCCACCTACAATGAGCAGTTCTTC.

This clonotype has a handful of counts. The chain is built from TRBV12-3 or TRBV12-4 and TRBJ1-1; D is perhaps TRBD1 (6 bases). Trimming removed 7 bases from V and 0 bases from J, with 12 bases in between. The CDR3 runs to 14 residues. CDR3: CASTIQGLNTEAFF. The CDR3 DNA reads TGTGCCAGCACCATACAGGGACTGAACACTGAAGCTTTCTTT.

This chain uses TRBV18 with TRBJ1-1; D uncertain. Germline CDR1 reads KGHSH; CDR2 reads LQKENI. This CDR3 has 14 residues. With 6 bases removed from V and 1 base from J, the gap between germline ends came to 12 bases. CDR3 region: CASSDLIGNTEAFF. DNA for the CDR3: TGTGCCAGCTCCGATTTGATAGGGAACACTGAAGCTTTCTTT.

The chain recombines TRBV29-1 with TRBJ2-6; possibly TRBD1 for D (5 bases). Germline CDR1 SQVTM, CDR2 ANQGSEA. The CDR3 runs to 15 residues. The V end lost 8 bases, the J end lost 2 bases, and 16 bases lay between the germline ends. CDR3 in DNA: TGCAGCACTGAAGACTGGACAACTGGGGCCAACGTCCTGACTTTC. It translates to CSTEDWTTGANVLTF.

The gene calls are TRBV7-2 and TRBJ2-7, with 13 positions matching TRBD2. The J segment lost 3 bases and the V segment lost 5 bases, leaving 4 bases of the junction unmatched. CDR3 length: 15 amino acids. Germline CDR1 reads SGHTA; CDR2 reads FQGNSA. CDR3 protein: CASSPGLAGFYEQYV. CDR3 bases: TGTGCCAGCAGCCCGGGACTAGCGGGGTTCTACGAGCAGTACGTC.

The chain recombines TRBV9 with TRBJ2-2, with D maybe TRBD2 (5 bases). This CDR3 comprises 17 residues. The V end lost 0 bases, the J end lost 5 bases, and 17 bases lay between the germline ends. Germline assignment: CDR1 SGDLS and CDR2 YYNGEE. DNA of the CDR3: TGTGCCAGCAGCGTAGGGCTAGAGAGGGATCGGACCGGGGAGCTGTTTTTT. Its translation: CASSVGLERDRTGELFF.

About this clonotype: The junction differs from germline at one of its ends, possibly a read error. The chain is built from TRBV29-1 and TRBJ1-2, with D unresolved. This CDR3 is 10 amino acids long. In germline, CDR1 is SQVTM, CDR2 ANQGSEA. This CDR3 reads CSVDQPSFPF. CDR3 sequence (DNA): TGCAGCGTTGACCAGCCCTCATTCCCCTTC.